The T cell receptor (beta chain) described here comes from a study of blood T cell repertoires in COVID-19. In the study overall: Whether acute or convalescent, the COVID-19 samples came from the United States, Italy and Spain. The cDNA or gDNA used as material had been derived from T cells, B-cell-depleted T cells, or PBMCs.

Source study methods: Amplification of reference gene primers was used by the study to estimate nucleated cell counts. Assay used: immunoSEQ multiplex PCR; TCRdb lists only in-frame clones, some missing. V and J calls and clone size are copied from that table; D and trimming were computed from the DNA. The sample consists of roughly 92,000 clones, about nine tenths of them appearing once. This clone was counted once. The trim removed 10 bases at V and 7 bases at J, leaving 8 bases unmatched. The CDR3 length is 13 residues. Germline V gene data show CDR1 as SEHNR and CDR2 as FQNEAQ (reference sequence).

The material sequenced was peripheral blood. J is TRBJ2-7 and V is TRBV7-9; 12 bases agree with TRBD2. The sequence came from a man aged 50 to 60 with acute or convalescent COVID-19. CDR3 sequence reads: CAIDTSGRREQYF. Written as DNA, the CDR3 is TGTGCCATCGACACTAGCGGGAGGCGAGAGCAGTACTTC.